This T cell receptor beta chain was obtained from a study of blood T cell repertoires in COVID-19. For the study at large: COVID-19 samples from acute and convalescent phases originated in the United States, Italy and Spain. The cDNA or gDNA used as material had been derived from T cells, B-cell-depleted T cells, or PBMCs.

The authors' processing: Quantification of nucleated cells was approximated via reference gene primer amplification. Clones were read by immunoSEQ multiplex PCR, and TCRdb kept only the in-frame ones, dropping some. D and trimming come from the DNA, and the V and J calls and clone size come from that table. The sample has 200,000 to 250,000 clones; roughly 80% are singletons. Worth noting for this clone: Other DNA sequences in the same sample also yield this CDR3.

Trimming took 0 bases from V and 5 from J, leaving 8 bases between them. The CDR3 length is 13 residues. Germline V CDR1 and CDR2: SGHRS, YFSETQ. Sequenced sample: peripheral blood. The rearrangement links TRBV5-1 to TRBJ2-5, with D maybe TRBD2 (5 bases). This clonotype was sampled from an elderly woman with active or convalescent COVID-19. DNA of the CDR3: TGCGCCAGCAGCTTGGCAGGCGGGGAGACCCAGTACTTC. It yields the protein CASSLAGGETQYF. Full variable domain (outside the CDR3, taken from reference TRBV5-1 and TRBJ2-5): KAGVTQTPRYLIKTRGQQVTLSCSPISGHRSVSWYQQTPGQGLQFLFEYFSETQRNKGNFPGRFSGRQFSNSRSEMNVSTLELGDSALYLCASSLAGGETQYFGPGTRLLVL.